Each of the 23 T cell receptor beta chains below was sequenced from the same sample in a study of siplizumab effects on memory and regulatory T cells. Assay: immunoSEQ multiplex PCR; the TCRdb copy retains only in-frame clones and omits some. The table has around 100,000 clones, over 90% seen once; the top ten hold approximately 1.3%. The sample was non-Treg CD4+ T cells sorted from blood. The receptors stem from a human donor in good health.

The chain uses TRBV10-3 and TRBJ2-7; 7 bases align to TRBD1. V dropped 7 bases and J dropped 4; count of bases not matched to a gene: 7. Germline loops: CDR1 ENHRY, CDR2 SYGVKD. The CDR3 has 13 residues. CDR3 amino acids: CAIKQGDFYEQYF. CDR3 DNA: TGTGCCATCAAGCAGGGGGATTTTTACGAGCAGTACTTC.

This chain uses TRBV6-5 with TRBJ1-1, with D possibly being TRBD1 (5 bases). The V end lost 6 bases, the J end lost 0 bases, and 14 bases lay between the germline ends. Germline V gene lookup returns CDR1 MNHEY and CDR2 SVGAGI. CDR3 size: 15 residues. CDR3: CASSPTRTLNTEAFF. The CDR3 coding sequence is TGTGCCAGCAGCCCAACCAGGACATTGAACACTGAAGCTTTCTTT.

The J gene is TRBJ1-1, the V gene TRBV11-2; D gene uncertain. Germline CDR1 SGHAT, CDR2 FQNNGV. Trimming removed 5 bases at V and 1 base at J, with 17 bases between. The CDR3 is 16 residues long. The CDR3 protein is CASSPSWLRGNTEAFF. The CDR3 region has the DNA TGTGCCAGCAGCCCCTCTTGGTTGAGAGGGAACACTGAAGCTTTCTTT.

For the CDR3, the DNA is TGCAGCCTCCAGACGACAGATACGCAGTATTTT. This encodes CSLQTTDTQYF. J is TRBJ2-3 and V is TRBV29-1; D unresolved. The V end lost 8 bases, the J end lost 3 bases, and 9 bases lay between the germline ends. This CDR3 has 11 amino acids. Germline V gene lookup returns CDR1 SQVTM and CDR2 ANQGSEA.

The chain carries TRBV5-1 and TRBJ2-2; 8 nucleotides match TRBD2. The CDR3 is made up of 16 amino acids. The V gene end was trimmed by 0 bases and the J gene end by 4 bases; junction bases not matched to a gene: 5. Looked up from germline, CDR1 is SGHRS and CDR2 is YFSETQ. The CDR3 bases are TGCGCCAGCAGCTTGGCGGGGGGGCTGAGCACCGGGGAGCTGTTTTTT. This codes for CASSLAGGLSTGELFF.

The chain has TRBV6-5 and TRBJ2-7; 8 nucleotides line up with TRBD1. Germline V lookup: CDR1 MNHEY, CDR2 SVGAGI. The CDR3 consists of 16 residues. J gave up 5 bases and V 0 bases, and 9 bases lay outside the gene matches. CDR3: CASSYSTRTGLNEQYF. In nucleotides, the CDR3 is TGTGCCAGCAGTTACTCGACCCGGACAGGGCTCAACGAGCAGTACTTC.

The rearrangement links TRBV7-9 to TRBJ2-3; D not certain. The CDR3 covers 12 residues. V was pared by 4 bases and J by 4 bases, with 6 bases between. The germline CDR1 and CDR2 sequences are SEHNR and FQNEAQ (reference sequence). The CDR3 coding sequence is TGTGCCAGCAGCTCACCGTCAGATACGCAGTATTTT. It specifies CASSSPSDTQYF.

The chain couples TRBV5-5 to TRBJ1-1; D is uncertain. This CDR3 is 13 amino acids long. Germline CDR1 SGHKS, CDR2 YYEKEE (reference sequence). Trimming removed 4 bases at V and 0 bases at J, with 7 bases between. In nucleotides, the CDR3 is TGTGCCAGCAGCGTACAGATGAACACTGAAGCTTTCTTT. Residues: CASSVQMNTEAFF.

The rearrangement uses TRBV2 and TRBJ2-2, with 12 bases that match TRBD1. CDR3 size: 15 residues. J gave up 8 bases and V 5 bases, and 6 bases lay outside the gene matches. Germline V gene data show CDR1 as SNHLY and CDR2 as FYNNEI. CDR3 sequence reads: CASSRGTGGPGELFF. The CDR3 bases are TGTGCCAGCAGTCGTGGGACAGGGGGCCCTGGGGAGCTGTTTTTT.

In the case of this clone: The sample carries other DNA sequences with the same CDR3. The rearrangement uses TRBV6-5 and TRBJ1-5, with a tentative D call TRBD1 (5 bases). The germline gives CDR1 MNHEY, CDR2 SVGAGI. The CDR3 contains 14 residues. Trimming took off 2 bases at V and 3 bases at J, with 8 bases between the two ends. The CDR3, as DNA: TGTGCCAGCAGTTACAGGGGTGACAATCAGCCCCAGCATTTT. This gives the protein CASSYRGDNQPQHF.

The chain couples TRBV12-5 to TRBJ1-1; maybe TRBD1 (6 bases). Germline V CDR1 and CDR2: LGHNT, FRNRAP. This CDR3 comprises 14 residues. Trimming took off 6 bases at V and 4 bases at J, with 15 bases between the two ends. The CDR3 region has the DNA TGTGCTAGTGGAATGCAGGGGAAGGCCACTGAAGCTTTCTTT. Protein sequence: CASGMQGKATEAFF.

The J gene is TRBJ2-1, the V gene TRBV2; D is undetermined. Looked up from germline, CDR1 is SNHLY and CDR2 is FYNNEI. Trimming removed 7 bases from V and 5 bases from J, with 18 bases in between. The CDR3 loop spans 15 amino acids. This CDR3 is CASKNLILRNNEQFF. The CDR3 DNA reads as TGTGCCAGCAAGAACCTAATTTTAAGAAACAATGAGCAGTTCTTC.

The chain employs TRBV7-3 and TRBJ2-1; no reliable D call. This CDR3 is built from 15 residues. Germline assignment: CDR1 SGHTA and CDR2 FQGTGA. Trimming shortened V by 5 bases and J by 0 bases, and 11 bases separated the two germline ends. This chain's CDR3 is CASSALGSSYNEQFF. The CDR3 DNA reads as TGTGCCAGCAGCGCCCTTGGTAGCTCCTACAATGAGCAGTTCTTC. Based on the CDR3 plus reference TRBV7-3 and TRBJ2-1, the full variable domain is GAGVSQTPSNKVTEKGKYVELRCDPISGHTALYWYRQSLGQGPEFLIYFQGTGAADDSGLPNDRFFAVRPEGSVSTLKIQRTERGDSAVYLCASSALGSSYNEQFFGPGTRLTVL.

The chain recombines TRBV11-3 with TRBJ2-5; D gene uncertain. Trimming pared 2 bases from V and 5 bases from J, leaving 6 bases between. The CDR3 extends over 12 amino acids. Germline CDR1 reads SGHNT; CDR2 reads YENEEA. As DNA, the CDR3 is TGTGCCAGCAGCTTAAATGGCGAGACCCAGTACTTC. As protein: CASSLNGETQYF. The full variable domain, in which reference TRBV11-3 and TRBJ2-5 provide the parts outside the CDR3, is EAGVVQSPRYKIIEKKQPVAFWCNPISGHNTLYWYLQNLGQGPELLIRYENEEAVDDSQLPKDRFSAERLKGVDSTLKIQPAELGDSAVYLCASSLNGETQYFGPGTRLLVL.

The chain combines TRBV2 with TRBJ2-5, with TRBD1 as a possible D gene (6 bases). Looked up from germline, CDR1 is SNHLY and CDR2 is FYNNEI. CDR3 length equals 13 residues. Trimming removed 2 bases at V and 7 bases at J, with 11 bases between. The CDR3 loop is CASSELIQGTQYF. Here the CDR3 DNA reads TGTGCCAGCAGTGAACTCATACAGGGGACCCAGTACTTC.

The V gene is TRBV6-5, the J gene TRBJ2-7; 7 bases map to TRBD2. The CDR3 consists of 15 residues. V lost 5 bases and J lost 2; bases outside the gene matches: 9. Germline lookup yields CDR1 MNHEY and CDR2 SVGAGI. CDR3 in amino acids: CASSRTRGETYEQYF. CDR3 DNA sequence: TGTGCCAGCAGTCGGACTAGAGGGGAAACCTACGAGCAGTACTTC.

The genes are TRBV11-1 and TRBJ2-5; 7 nucleotides line up with TRBD1. The V gene's germline CDR1 is SGHAT and CDR2 FQDESV (reference sequence). J lost 3 bases, V lost 5 bases, and 3 bases had no gene match. The CDR3 has 13 residues. CDR3 in DNA: TGTGCCAGCAGCGACAGGGTAGAAGAGACCCAGTACTTC. This translates into CASSDRVEETQYF.

V and J are TRBV2 and TRBJ2-7; weak D call: TRBD2 (6 bases). The CDR3 extends over 14 amino acids. CDR1 and CDR2 from the germline V gene are SNHLY and FYNNEI. V was shortened by 4 bases and J by 6 bases, with 16 bases between the two germline ends. This chain's CDR3 is CASSVRLEGSEQYF. For the CDR3, the DNA is TGTGCCAGCAGTGTTAGACTAGAGGGGAGCGAGCAGTACTTC. The whole variable domain, filled in from reference TRBV2 and TRBJ2-7, reads EPEVTQTPSHQVTQMGQEVILRCVPISNHLYFYWYRQILGQKVEFLVSFYNNEISEKSEIFDDQFSVERPDGSNFTLKIRSTKLEDSAMYFCASSVRLEGSEQYFGPGTRLTVT.

The chain is built from TRBV2 and TRBJ2-7, with TRBD1 matching 8 bases. After removal of 6 bases from V and 6 bases from J, the junction contained 1 base not matched to a gene. From germline, CDR1 is SNHLY and CDR2 FYNNEI. The CDR3 spans 11 residues. The DNA for the CDR3 is TGTGCCAGCAGGACAGGGGTCGAGCAGTACTTC. Its translation: CASRTGVEQYF.

The genes are TRBV14 and TRBJ1-5, with a possible D match to TRBD1 (5 bases). CDR3 size: 15 residues. Germline CDR1 reads SGHDN; CDR2 reads FVKESK. V was trimmed by 1 base and J by 6 bases, leaving 13 bases between them. CDR3 DNA: TGTGCCAGCAGCCAAGCCCCTCCGGGGCGTCAGCCCCAGCATTTT. This translates into CASSQAPPGRQPQHF. The full variable domain, with the rest looked up from reference TRBV14 and TRBJ1-5, is EAGVTQFPSHSVIEKGQTVTLRCDPISGHDNLYWYRRVMGKEIKFLLHFVKESKQDESGMPNNRFLAERTGGTYSTLKVQPAELEDSGVYFCASSQAPPGRQPQHFGDGTRLSIL.

The V call is TRBV28, the J call TRBJ2-2, with a tentative D call TRBD1 (6 bases). The CDR3 extends over 15 amino acids. Trimming pared 5 bases from V and 4 bases from J, leaving 14 bases between. CDR1 MDHEN and CDR2 SYDVKM come from the germline V gene. The CDR3 nucleotides read TGTGCCAGCAGTCAACAGGGTGAAGGCACCGGGGAGCTGTTTTTT. Translation: CASSQQGEGTGELFF.

This clone was detected once. The gene calls are TRBV7-6 and TRBJ2-1; TRBD2 agrees at 9 bases. V dropped 3 bases and J dropped 6; count of bases not matched to a gene: 6. CDR3 length: 15 residues. Germline values: CDR1 SGHVS, CDR2 FNYEAQ. CDR3 loop: CASSLASGISNEQFF. The CDR3 nucleotides are TGTGCCAGCAGCTTGGCTAGCGGGATCAGCAATGAGCAGTTCTTC.

This chain connects TRBV19 to TRBJ1-1; D unclear. The CDR3 consists of 13 residues. Germline values: CDR1 LNHDA, CDR2 SQIVND (reference sequence). Trimming removed 5 bases at V and 11 bases at J, with 18 bases between. The CDR3 reads CASSSRGAYGAFF. CDR3 nucleotide sequence: TGTGCCAGTAGTTCCCGGGGTGCCTATGGTGCTTTCTTT.